The 21 T cell receptor beta chains presented below share a single source sample, sequenced in a study of CD8 T cells in ankylosing spondylitis. General study findings and limits: Seemingly distinctive of ankylosing spondylitis blood was a TCR beta motif formed by eight highly homologous variants.

Their antigens are not known. TCRdb analysed the 5' RACE reads with MiXCR anew, one entry per CDR3 protein. This table has fewer than 750,000 distinct CDR3 sequences, about 20% appearing once. The sequenced sample consisted of blood, either unsorted or a sorted T cell fraction (not recorded which). The receptors come from a male donor with ankylosing spondylitis.

In this sample, this clonotype turned up a few times. The genes are TRBV7-2 and TRBJ2-3; D is unresolved. V was cut by 5 bases and J by 11 bases, with 20 bases left in between. Per the germline V gene, CDR1 is SGHTA and CDR2 is FQGNSA. The CDR3 runs 14 residues. CDR3 DNA sequence: TGTGCCAGCAGCCCCCGTCTAGGCGCGACGTTGCAGTATTTT. Translation gives CASSPRLGATLQYF.

The chain has TRBV3-1 and TRBJ1-1; TRBD1 agrees at 7 bases. V was clipped by 3 bases and J by 5 bases; unmatched bases: 9. Germline V gene lookup returns CDR1 LGHDT and CDR2 YNNKEL (reference sequence). This CDR3 is 15 amino acids long. CDR3: CASSQRDRRNTEAFF. CDR3 nucleotide sequence: TGTGCCAGCAGCCAGAGGGACAGAAGAAATACTGAAGCTTTCTTT.

The chain uses TRBV29-1 and TRBJ1-5; possibly TRBD1 for D (5 bases). Germline-derived CDR1 and CDR2 are SQVTM and ANQGSEA. Trimming stripped 8 bases from V and 1 base from J, with 12 bases between. CDR3 length: 13 amino acids. The CDR3 sequence: CSIAWGSNQPQHF. The CDR3, as DNA: TGCAGCATCGCGTGGGGGAGCAATCAGCCCCAGCATTTT.

This clonotype was detected a few times. This sequence joins TRBV2 and TRBJ2-1; maybe TRBD2 (5 bases). This CDR3 spans 16 amino acids. Trimming pared 5 bases from V and 5 bases from J, leaving 19 bases between. The germline V gene has CDR1 SNHLY and CDR2 FYNNEI. The CDR3 here is CASSRHEGDLHNEQFF. The CDR3 DNA is TGTGCCAGCAGTAGGCACGAGGGTGACTTGCACAATGAGCAGTTCTTC.

The J gene is TRBJ1-1, the V gene TRBV2, with 10 bases matching TRBD1. Germline V gene sequence: CDR1 SNHLY, CDR2 FYNNEI. CDR3 length equals 15 residues. After removal of 6 bases from V and 2 bases from J, the junction contained 6 bases not matched to a gene. The DNA for the CDR3 is TGTGCCAGCAGGGGTGGGACAGGGGTTAACACTGAAGCTTTCTTT. It is translated as CASRGGTGVNTEAFF.

This clonotype was counted only a few times. The genes are TRBV7-2 and TRBJ2-1, with 9 bases that match TRBD2. Germline V gene lookup returns CDR1 SGHTA and CDR2 FQGNSA. The CDR3 covers 13 residues. After removal of 6 bases from V and 9 bases from J, the junction contained 6 bases not matched to a gene. Written as DNA, the CDR3 is TGTGCCAGCAGGGCCCCTAGCGGGACTGAGCAGTTCTTC. It translates to CASRAPSGTEQFF.

Only a few counts were recorded for this clonotype. This chain connects TRBV4-3 to TRBJ2-5, with 7 bases identical to TRBD1. Germline V CDR1 and CDR2: LGHNA, YSLEER. The CDR3 spans 16 residues. Trimming cost V 0 bases and J 4 bases; bases outside gene matches: 8. CDR3 coding DNA: TGCGCCAGCAGCCAAGATCGAGGGGGCGTGCGAGAGACCCAGTACTTC. This codes for CASSQDRGGVRETQYF.

This chain links TRBV20-1 with TRBJ2-3; D possibly corresponds to TRBD2 (5 bases). The CDR3 spans 14 residues. CDR1 is DFQATT and CDR2 is SNEGSKA in the germline V gene (reference sequence). Trimming left V 1 base short and J 1 base short, with 9 bases between. The CDR3 spells CSARVARRTDTQYF. The CDR3 DNA sequence: TGCAGTGCTAGAGTAGCGCGCCGCACAGATACGCAGTATTTT.

The chain uses TRBV9 and TRBJ2-3; the D gene could be TRBD1 or TRBD2 (5 bases each). The CDR3 is made up of 13 amino acids. Looked up from germline, CDR1 is SGDLS and CDR2 is YYNGEE. The ends were cut back, 7 bases at V and 5 bases at J, with 14 bases in the middle. The CDR3 loop is CASRRGDKDTQYF. The CDR3 region has the DNA TGTGCCAGCCGGAGAGGGGATAAAGATACGCAGTATTTT.

This chain connects TRBV30 to TRBJ2-7; D is unresolved. The CDR3 is made up of 11 amino acids. CDR1 and CDR2 from the germline V gene are GTSNPN and SVGIG (reference sequence). V lost 0 bases and J lost 5, with 5 bases in between. CDR3 sequence reads: CAWSVSHEQYF. The CDR3 DNA is TGTGCCTGGAGTGTTTCACACGAGCAGTACTTC.

This clonotype was seen ten or more times. This sequence joins TRBV20-1 and TRBJ2-2, with a weak D call TRBD2 (6 bases). Germline CDR1 is DFQATT and CDR2 is SNEGSKA (reference sequence). Trimming left V 0 bases short and J 4 bases short, with 15 bases between. The CDR3 consists of 16 residues. CDR3 coding DNA: TGCAGTGCTAGAGAAAAAGGAGGGCCAGGCACCGGGGAGCTGTTTTTT. Protein sequence: CSAREKGGPGTGELFF.

This clonotype was observed many times. The chain links TRBV10-3 to TRBJ2-3; 9 nucleotides align to TRBD2. With 0 bases clipped from V and 6 bases from J, the junction kept 7 bases outside the gene matches. The CDR3 is 16 amino acids. CDR1 ENHRY and CDR2 SYGVKD come from the germline V gene. The CDR3 DNA sequence: TGTGCCATCAGTGAGTCTGGGACTAGCATCGGGGATACGCAGTATTTT. Its translation is CAISESGTSIGDTQYF.

This clonotype has a handful of counts. The chain has TRBV12-3 or TRBV12-4 and TRBJ2-5; the D gene is possibly TRBD1 (5 bases). V was shortened by 7 bases and J by 2 bases, with 14 bases between the two germline ends. The CDR3 is 14 amino acids. CDR3 region: CASTTAGPQETQYF. For the CDR3, the DNA is TGTGCCAGCACCACGGCAGGGCCACAAGAGACCCAGTACTTC.

The chain recombines TRBV3-1 with TRBJ2-1; TRBD1 matches 7 bases. V gave up 4 bases and J gave up 6 bases; unmatched junction bases: 6. This CDR3 has 14 amino acids. The germline V gene encodes CDR1 LGHDT and CDR2 YNNKEL (reference sequence). The CDR3 reads CASSLDRESNEQFF. CDR3 sequence (DNA): TGTGCCAGCAGCCTAGACAGGGAGAGCAATGAGCAGTTCTTC.

This clonotype showed up just a few times. The gene calls are TRBV14 and TRBJ2-2; no definite D call. The germline gives CDR1 SGHDN, CDR2 FVKESK. Trimming stripped 1 base from V and 0 bases from J, with 3 bases between. This CDR3 is built from 14 residues. The CDR3 region has the DNA TGTGCCAGCAGCCAAGCCACGAACACCGGGGAGCTGTTTTTT. As protein: CASSQATNTGELFF.

This clonotype was seen at least ten times. V usage is TRBV20-1 and J usage is TRBJ1-5, with a tentative D call TRBD1 (5 bases). CDR3 size: 13 residues. V was cut by 4 bases and J by 9 bases, with 16 bases left in between. Per germline, CDR1 DFQATT and CDR2 SNEGSKA (reference sequence). This CDR3 reads CSAIGFPRGPQHF. The CDR3 coding sequence is TGCAGTGCTATAGGGTTTCCTAGGGGGCCCCAGCATTTT.

This clonotype was observed a few times. The rearrangement joins TRBV4-3 to TRBJ2-2; TRBD1 might be the D (6 bases). Germline CDR1 is LGHNA and CDR2 is YSLEER. V dropped 0 bases and J dropped 3 bases, with 11 bases sitting between them. This CDR3 contains 16 residues. The CDR3 is CASSQDRGVYTGELFF. CDR3 nucleotides: TGCGCCAGCAGCCAAGACAGGGGCGTTTACACCGGGGAGCTGTTTTTT.

The V and J genes are TRBV5-1 and TRBJ1-2, with D maybe TRBD1 (6 bases). The CDR3 totals 15 residues. The germline CDR1 and CDR2 sequences are SGHRS and YFSETQ. V was trimmed by 2 bases and J by 0 bases, leaving 11 bases between them. DNA of the CDR3: TGCGCCAGCAGCTTCCGGGACACAGCTAACTATGGCTACACCTTC. This codes for CASSFRDTANYGYTF.

This chain joins TRBV2 and TRBJ2-5; D unclear. Germline V gene sequence: CDR1 SNHLY, CDR2 FYNNEI. The CDR3 has 14 amino acids. Trimming stripped 4 bases from V and 2 bases from J, with 11 bases between. CDR3 loop: CASSGVGLQETQYF. The CDR3 DNA follows: TGTGCCAGCAGTGGAGTTGGTTTACAAGAGACCCAGTACTTC.

The rearrangement links TRBV7-9 to TRBJ2-1; D is possibly TRBD2 (6 bases). Germline loops: CDR1 SEHNR, CDR2 FQNEAQ (reference sequence). V lost 5 bases and J lost 4, with 15 bases in between. The CDR3 spans 15 residues. CDR3 in amino acids: CASSPPGTLYNEQFF. For the CDR3, the DNA is TGTGCCAGCAGCCCACCCGGGACTCTATACAATGAGCAGTTCTTC.

This clonotype came up many times. The rearrangement links TRBV12-3 or TRBV12-4 to TRBJ2-7, with TRBD1 as a possible D gene (6 bases). V was trimmed by 6 bases and J by 4 bases, leaving 13 bases between them. CDR3 length: 13 residues. The CDR3: CASSTGKGYEQYF. The CDR3 DNA follows: TGTGCCAGCAGCACAGGGAAGGGATACGAGCAGTACTTC.